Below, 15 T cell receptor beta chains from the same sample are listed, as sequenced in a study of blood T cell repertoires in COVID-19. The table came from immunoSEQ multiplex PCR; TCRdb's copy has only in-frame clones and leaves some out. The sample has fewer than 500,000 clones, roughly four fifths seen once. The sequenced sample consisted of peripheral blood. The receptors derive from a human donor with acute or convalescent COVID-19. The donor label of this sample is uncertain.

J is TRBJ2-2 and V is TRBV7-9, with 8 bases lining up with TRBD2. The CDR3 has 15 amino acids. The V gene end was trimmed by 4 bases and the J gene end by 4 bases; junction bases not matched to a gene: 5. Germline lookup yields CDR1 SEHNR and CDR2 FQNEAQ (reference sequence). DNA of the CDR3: TGTGCCAGCAGCTCAATCGGGGGGGTCACCGGGGAGCTGTTTTTT. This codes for CASSSIGGVTGELFF.

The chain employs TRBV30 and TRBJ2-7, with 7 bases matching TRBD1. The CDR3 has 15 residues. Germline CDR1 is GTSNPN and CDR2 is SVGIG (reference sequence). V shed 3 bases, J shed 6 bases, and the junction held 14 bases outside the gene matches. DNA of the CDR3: TGTGCCTGGAGCGCAGCAGGTCAGGGGGATGTCGAGCAGTACTTC. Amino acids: CAWSAAGQGDVEQYF.

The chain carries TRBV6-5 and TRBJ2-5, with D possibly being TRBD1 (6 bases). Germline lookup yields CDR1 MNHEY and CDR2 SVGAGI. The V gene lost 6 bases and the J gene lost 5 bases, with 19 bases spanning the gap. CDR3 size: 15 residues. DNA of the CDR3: TGTGCCAGCAGGCCGGGGACATTCAGGGCGGAGACCCAGTACTTC. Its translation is CASRPGTFRAETQYF.

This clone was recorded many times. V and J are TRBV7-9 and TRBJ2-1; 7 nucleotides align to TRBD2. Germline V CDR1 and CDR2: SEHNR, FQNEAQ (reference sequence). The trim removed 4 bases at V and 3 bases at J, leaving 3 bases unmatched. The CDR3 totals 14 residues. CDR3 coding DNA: TGTGCCAGCAGCTCTAGCGGAGTCTACAATGAGCAGTTCTTC. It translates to CASSSSGVYNEQFF. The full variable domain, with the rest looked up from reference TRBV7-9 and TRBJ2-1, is DTGVSQNPRHKITKRGQNVTFRCDPISEHNRLYWYRQTLGQGPEFLTYFQNEAQLEKSRLLSDRFSAERPKGSFSTLEIQRTEQGDSAMYLCASSSSGVYNEQFFGPGTRLTVL.

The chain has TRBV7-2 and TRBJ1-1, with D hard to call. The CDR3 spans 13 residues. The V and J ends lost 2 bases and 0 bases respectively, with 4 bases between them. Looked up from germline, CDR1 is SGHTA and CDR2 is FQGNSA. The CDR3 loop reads CASSLQVNTEAFF. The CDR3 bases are TGTGCCAGCAGCTTACAGGTGAACACTGAAGCTTTCTTT.

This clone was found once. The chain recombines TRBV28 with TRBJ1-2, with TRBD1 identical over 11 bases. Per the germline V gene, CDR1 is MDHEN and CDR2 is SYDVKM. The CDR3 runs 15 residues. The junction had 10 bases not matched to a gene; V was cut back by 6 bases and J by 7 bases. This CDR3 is CASRLPPGQGVGYTF. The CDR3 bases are TGTGCCAGCAGACTCCCACCGGGACAGGGGGTTGGCTACACCTTC.

This CDR3 is CASRTGGVSYNEQFF. CDR3 DNA: TGTGCCAGCAGAACCGGGGGGGTCTCCTACAATGAGCAGTTCTTC. The V and J genes are TRBV6-6 and TRBJ2-1, with 8 positions matching TRBD2. V shed 6 bases, J shed 0 bases, and the junction held 4 bases outside the gene matches. CDR3 length: 15 residues. CDR1 is MNHNY and CDR2 is SVGAGI in the germline V gene (reference sequence).

This CDR3 reads CASSFPGTSGGNEQFF. The CDR3 region has the DNA TGCGCCAGCAGCTTTCCCGGGACTAGCGGGGGCAATGAGCAGTTCTTC. The chain joins TRBV5-1 to TRBJ2-1; TRBD2 matches at 14 bases. Germline trimming cut 2 bases from V and 6 bases from J; bases unmatched to any gene: 4. The germline V gene encodes CDR1 SGHRS and CDR2 YFSETQ. The CDR3 is 16 residues long.

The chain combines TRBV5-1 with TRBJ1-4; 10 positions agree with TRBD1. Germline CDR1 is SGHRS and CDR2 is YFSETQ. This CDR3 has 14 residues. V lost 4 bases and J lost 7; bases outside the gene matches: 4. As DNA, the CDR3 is TGCGCCAGCAGCCAGACAGGGGGCTTTGAAAAACTGTTTTTT. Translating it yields CASSQTGGFEKLFF. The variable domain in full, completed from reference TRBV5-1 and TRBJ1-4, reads KAGVTQTPRYLIKTRGQQVTLSCSPISGHRSVSWYQQTPGQGLQFLFEYFSETQRNKGNFPGRFSGRQFSNSRSEMNVSTLELGDSALYLCASSQTGGFEKLFFGSGTQLSVL.

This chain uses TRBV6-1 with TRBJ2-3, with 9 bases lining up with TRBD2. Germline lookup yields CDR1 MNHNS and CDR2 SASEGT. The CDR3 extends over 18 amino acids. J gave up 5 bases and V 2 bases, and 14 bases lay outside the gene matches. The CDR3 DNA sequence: TGTGCCAGCAGTGAACGTCTCCTCTCAGCGGGAGGAGGAGATACGCAGTATTTT. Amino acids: CASSERLLSAGGGDTQYF.

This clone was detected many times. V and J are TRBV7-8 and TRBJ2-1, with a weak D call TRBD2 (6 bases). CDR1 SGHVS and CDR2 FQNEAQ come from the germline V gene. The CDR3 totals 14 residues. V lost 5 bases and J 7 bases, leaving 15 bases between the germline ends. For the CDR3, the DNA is TGTGCCAGCAGCCTCCGGGAGCTCGGGAATGAGCAGTTCTTC. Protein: CASSLRELGNEQFF.

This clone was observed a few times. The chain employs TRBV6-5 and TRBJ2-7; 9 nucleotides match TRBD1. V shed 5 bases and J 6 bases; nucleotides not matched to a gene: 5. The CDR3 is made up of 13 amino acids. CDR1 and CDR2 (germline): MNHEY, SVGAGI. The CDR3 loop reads CASSPGQGREQYF. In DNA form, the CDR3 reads TGTGCCAGCAGTCCCGGACAGGGGCGCGAGCAGTACTTC.

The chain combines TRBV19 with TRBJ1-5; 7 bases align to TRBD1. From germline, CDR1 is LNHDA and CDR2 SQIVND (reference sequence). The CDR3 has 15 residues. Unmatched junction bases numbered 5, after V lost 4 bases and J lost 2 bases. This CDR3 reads CASSTLTGGNQPQHF. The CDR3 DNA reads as TGTGCCAGTAGTACCCTAACAGGGGGCAATCAGCCCCAGCATTTT.

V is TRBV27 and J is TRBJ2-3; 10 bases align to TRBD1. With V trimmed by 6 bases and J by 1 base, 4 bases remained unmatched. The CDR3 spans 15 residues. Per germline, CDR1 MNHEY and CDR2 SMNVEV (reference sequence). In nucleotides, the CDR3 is TGTGCCAGCAGCTCGGGGACAGGGGGCACAGATACGCAGTATTTT. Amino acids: CASSSGTGGTDTQYF.

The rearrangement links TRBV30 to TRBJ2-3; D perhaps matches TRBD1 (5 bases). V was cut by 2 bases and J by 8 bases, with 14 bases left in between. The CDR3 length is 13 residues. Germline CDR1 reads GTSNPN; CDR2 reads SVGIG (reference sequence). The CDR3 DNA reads TGTGCCTGGAGTTGGCAGGGAAGGGGTACGCAGTATTTT. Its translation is CAWSWQGRGTQYF.